This record concerns one T cell receptor (beta chain) sequence. This record comes from a study of blood T cell repertoires in COVID-19. Across the study: Researchers got acute and convalescent COVID-19 samples from the United States, Italy and Spain. PBMCs, B-cell-depleted T cells, or T cells provided the cDNA or gDNA that made up the material.

As handled by the study authors: Reference gene primer amplification in the assay estimated nucleated cell counts. The table came from immunoSEQ multiplex PCR; TCRdb's copy has only in-frame clones and leaves some out. V and J calls and clone size follow that table, whereas D and trimming were derived from the DNA. The sample carries under 300,000 clones, around nine tenths recorded once. The CDR3 loop spans 16 amino acids. V lost 0 bases to trimming and J lost 2 bases, with 12 bases between them. Germline V lookup: CDR1 SGHTA, CDR2 FQGNSA. The genes are TRBV7-2 and TRBJ2-3, with D tentatively TRBD1 (5 bases). Sequenced input: peripheral blood. The TCR comes from a man in his forties or fifties with acute or convalescent COVID-19. CDR3 protein: CASSLAGLLPTDTQYF. As DNA, the CDR3 is TGTGCCAGCAGCTTAGCGGGGCTACTACCCACAGATACGCAGTATTTT.